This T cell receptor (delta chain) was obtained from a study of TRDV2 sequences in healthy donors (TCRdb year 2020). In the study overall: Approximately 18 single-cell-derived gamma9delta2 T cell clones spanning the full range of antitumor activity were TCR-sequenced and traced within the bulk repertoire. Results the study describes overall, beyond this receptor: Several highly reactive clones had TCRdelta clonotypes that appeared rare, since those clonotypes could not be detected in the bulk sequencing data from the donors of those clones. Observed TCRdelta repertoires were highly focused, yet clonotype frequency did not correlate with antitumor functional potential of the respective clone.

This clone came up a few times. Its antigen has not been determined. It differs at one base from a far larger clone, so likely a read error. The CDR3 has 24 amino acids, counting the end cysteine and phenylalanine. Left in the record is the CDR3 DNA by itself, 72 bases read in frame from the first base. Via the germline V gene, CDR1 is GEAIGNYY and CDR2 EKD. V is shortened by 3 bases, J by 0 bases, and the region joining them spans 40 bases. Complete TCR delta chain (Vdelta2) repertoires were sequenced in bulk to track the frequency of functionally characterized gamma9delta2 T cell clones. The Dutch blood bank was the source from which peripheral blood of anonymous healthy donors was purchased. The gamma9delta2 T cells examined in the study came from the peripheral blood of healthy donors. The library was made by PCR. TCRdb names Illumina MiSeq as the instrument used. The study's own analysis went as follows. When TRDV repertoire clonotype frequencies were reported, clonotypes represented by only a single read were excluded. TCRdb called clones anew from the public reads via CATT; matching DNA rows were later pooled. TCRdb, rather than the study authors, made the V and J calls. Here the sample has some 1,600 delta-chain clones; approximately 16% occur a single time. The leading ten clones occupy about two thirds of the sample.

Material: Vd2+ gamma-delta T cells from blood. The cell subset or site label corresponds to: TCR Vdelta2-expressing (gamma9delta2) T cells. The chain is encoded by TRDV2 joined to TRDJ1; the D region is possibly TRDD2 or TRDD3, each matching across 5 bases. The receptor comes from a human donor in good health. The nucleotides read TGTGCCTGTGACCCCTTACTTCCCAACGTCAAAGAGGATATTAATGGGAGGGACACCGATAAACTCATCTTT. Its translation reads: CACDPLLPNVKEDINGRDTDKLIF.